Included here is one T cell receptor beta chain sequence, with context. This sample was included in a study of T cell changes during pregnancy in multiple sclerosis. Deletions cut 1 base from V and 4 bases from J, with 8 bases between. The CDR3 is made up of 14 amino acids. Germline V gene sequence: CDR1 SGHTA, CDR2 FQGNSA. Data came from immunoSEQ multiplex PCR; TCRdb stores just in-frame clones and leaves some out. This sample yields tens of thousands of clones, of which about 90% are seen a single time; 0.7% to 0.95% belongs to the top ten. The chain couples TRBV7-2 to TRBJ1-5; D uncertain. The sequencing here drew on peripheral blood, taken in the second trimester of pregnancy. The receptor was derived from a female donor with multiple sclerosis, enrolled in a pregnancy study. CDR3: CASSLGQRNQPQHF. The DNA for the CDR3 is TGTGCCAGCAGCTTAGGGCAGAGGAATCAGCCCCAGCATTTT.